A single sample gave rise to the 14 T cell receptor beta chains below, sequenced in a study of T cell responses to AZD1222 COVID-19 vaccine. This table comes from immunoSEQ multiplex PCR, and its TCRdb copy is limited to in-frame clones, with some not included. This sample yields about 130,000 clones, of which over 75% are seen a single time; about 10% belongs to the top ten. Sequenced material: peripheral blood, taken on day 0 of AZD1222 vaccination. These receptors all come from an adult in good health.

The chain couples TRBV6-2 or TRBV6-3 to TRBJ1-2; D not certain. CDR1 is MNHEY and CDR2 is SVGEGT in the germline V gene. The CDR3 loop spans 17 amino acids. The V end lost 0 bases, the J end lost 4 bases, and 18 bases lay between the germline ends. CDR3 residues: CASSYSRRRTGVYGYTF. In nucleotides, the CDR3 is TGTGCCAGCAGTTACTCGAGAAGGAGGACTGGGGTCTATGGCTACACCTTC.

CDR3 sequence: CASSQTAGTGGRYGYTF. CDR3 bases: TGCGCCAGCAGCCAAACGGCCGGGACAGGGGGCAGGTATGGCTACACCTTC. The chain combines TRBV4-1 with TRBJ1-2; 12 bases line up with TRBD1. CDR3 length: 17 amino acids. Germline CDR1 and CDR2: MGHRA and YSYEKL. The trim removed 2 bases at V and 5 bases at J, leaving 9 bases unmatched.

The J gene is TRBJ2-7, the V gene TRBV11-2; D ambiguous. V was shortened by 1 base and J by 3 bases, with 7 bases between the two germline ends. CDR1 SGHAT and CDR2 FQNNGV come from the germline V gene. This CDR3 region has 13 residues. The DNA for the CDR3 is TGTGCCAGCAGCTTAGTGGGTGGCTACGAGCAGTACTTC. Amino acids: CASSLVGGYEQYF. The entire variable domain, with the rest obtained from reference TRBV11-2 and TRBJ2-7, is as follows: EAGVAQSPRYKIIEKRQSVAFWCNPISGHATLYWYQQILGQGPKLLIQFQNNGVVDDSQLPKDRFSAERLKGVDSTLKIQPAKLEDSAVYLCASSLVGGYEQYFGPGTRLTVT.

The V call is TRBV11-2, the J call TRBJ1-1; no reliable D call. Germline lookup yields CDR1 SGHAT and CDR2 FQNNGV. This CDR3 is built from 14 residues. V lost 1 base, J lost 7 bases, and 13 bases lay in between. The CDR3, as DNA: TGTGCCAGCAGCTTAGGCAGCGGTTACGTTGAAGCTTTCTTT. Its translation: CASSLGSGYVEAFF.

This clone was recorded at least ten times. CDR3: CASSSRAPPLHF. Written as DNA, the CDR3 is TGTGCCAGCAGTTCCCGGGCTCCACCCCTCCACTTT. The chain couples TRBV6-2 or TRBV6-3 to TRBJ1-6; D not certain. In germline, CDR1 is MNHEY, CDR2 SVGEGT. V gave up 4 bases and J gave up 11 bases, with 9 bases separating them. The CDR3 extends over 12 amino acids.

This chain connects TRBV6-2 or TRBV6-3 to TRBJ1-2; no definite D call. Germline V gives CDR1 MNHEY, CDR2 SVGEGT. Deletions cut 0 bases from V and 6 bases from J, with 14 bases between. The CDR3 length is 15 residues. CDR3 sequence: CASSYSRREVDGYTF. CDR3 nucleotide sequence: TGTGCCAGCAGTTACTCGAGGCGGGAGGTTGATGGCTACACCTTC.

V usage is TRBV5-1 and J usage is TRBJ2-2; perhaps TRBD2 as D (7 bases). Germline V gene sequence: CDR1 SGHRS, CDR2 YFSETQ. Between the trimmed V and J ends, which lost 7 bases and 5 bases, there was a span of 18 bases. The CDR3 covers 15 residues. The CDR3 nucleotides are TGCGCCAGCTCCAAGGGGGGGCGGTGGACCGGGGAGCTGTTTTTT. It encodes CASSKGGRWTGELFF.

The CDR3 protein is CSASAGPIYNEQFF. CDR3 DNA sequence: TGCAGTGCCAGTGCCGGGCCTATCTACAATGAGCAGTTCTTC. The rearrangement links TRBV20-1 to TRBJ2-1; D not resolved. This CDR3 comprises 14 residues. Deletions cut 6 bases from V and 3 bases from J, with 15 bases between. CDR1 DFQATT and CDR2 SNEGSKA come from the germline V gene (reference sequence).

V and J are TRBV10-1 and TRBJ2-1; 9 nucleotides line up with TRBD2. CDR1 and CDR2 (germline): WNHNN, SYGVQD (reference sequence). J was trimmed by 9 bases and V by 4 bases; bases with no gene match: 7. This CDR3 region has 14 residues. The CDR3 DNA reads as TGCGCCAGCAGTGCCCTGGGTAGCGGGAGTGAGCAGTTCTTC. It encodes CASSALGSGSEQFF.

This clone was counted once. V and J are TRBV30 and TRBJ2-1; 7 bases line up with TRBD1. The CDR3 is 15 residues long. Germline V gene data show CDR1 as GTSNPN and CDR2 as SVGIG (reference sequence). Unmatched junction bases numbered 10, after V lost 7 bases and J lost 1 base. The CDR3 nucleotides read TGTGCCTTCGAGGGGGCCCGAGGTTCCTACAATGAGCAGTTCTTC. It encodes CAFEGARGSYNEQFF.

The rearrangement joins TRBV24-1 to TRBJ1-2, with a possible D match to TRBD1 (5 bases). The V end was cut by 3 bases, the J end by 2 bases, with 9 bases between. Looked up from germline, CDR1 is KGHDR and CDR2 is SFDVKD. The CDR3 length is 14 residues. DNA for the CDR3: TGTGCCACCAGTGATCCGACAGAAAACTATGGCTACACCTTC. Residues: CATSDPTENYGYTF.

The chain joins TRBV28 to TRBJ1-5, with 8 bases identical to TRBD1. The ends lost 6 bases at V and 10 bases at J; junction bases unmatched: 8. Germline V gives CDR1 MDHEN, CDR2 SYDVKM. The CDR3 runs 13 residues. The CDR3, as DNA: TGTGCCAGCAGGGGACAGGCCGCTATTCCCCAGCATTTT. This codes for CASRGQAAIPQHF. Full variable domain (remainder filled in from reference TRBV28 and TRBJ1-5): DVKVTQSSRYLVKRTGEKVFLECVQDMDHENMFWYRQDPGLGLRLIYFSYDVKMKEKGDIPEGYSVSREKKERFSLILESASTNQTSMYLCASRGQAAIPQHFGDGTRLSIL.

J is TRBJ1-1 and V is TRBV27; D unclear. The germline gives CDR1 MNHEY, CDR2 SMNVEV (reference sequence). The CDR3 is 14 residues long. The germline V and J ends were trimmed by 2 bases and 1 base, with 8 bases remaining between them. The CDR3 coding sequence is TGTGCCAGCAGTTTAACAGACCCGAACACTGAAGCTTTCTTT. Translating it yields CASSLTDPNTEAFF.

CDR3 coding DNA: TGTGCCGTCGACGGGAGGGCCCTCGGGGAGCTGTTTTTT. This translates into CAVDGRALGELFF. The chain carries TRBV15 and TRBJ2-2, with 8 bases identical to TRBD2. J was trimmed by 7 bases and V by 11 bases; bases with no gene match: 9. Germline V gene sequence: CDR1 LNHNV, CDR2 YYDKDF (reference sequence). The CDR3 is made up of 13 amino acids.